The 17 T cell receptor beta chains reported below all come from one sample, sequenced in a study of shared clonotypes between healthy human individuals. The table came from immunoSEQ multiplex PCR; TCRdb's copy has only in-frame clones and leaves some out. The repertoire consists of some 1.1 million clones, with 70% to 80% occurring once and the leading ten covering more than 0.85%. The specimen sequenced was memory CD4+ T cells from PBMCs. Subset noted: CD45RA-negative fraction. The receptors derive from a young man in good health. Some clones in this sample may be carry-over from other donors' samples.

The CDR3 region is CASSPPTGGDYTF. CDR3 nucleotides: TGTGCCAGCTCACCACCGACAGGGGGCGACTACACCTTC. J is TRBJ1-2 and V is TRBV18; 10 nucleotides match TRBD1. The V gene end was trimmed by 0 bases and the J gene end by 10 bases; junction bases not matched to a gene: 2. The CDR3 runs 13 residues. CDR1 is KGHSH and CDR2 is LQKENI in the germline V gene.

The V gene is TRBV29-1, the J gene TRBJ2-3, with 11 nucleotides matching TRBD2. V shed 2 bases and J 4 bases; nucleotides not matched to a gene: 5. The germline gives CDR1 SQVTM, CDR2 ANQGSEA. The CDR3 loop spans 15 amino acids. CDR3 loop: CSVELLAGAPDTQYF. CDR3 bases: TGCAGCGTTGAATTACTAGCGGGAGCCCCAGATACGCAGTATTTT.

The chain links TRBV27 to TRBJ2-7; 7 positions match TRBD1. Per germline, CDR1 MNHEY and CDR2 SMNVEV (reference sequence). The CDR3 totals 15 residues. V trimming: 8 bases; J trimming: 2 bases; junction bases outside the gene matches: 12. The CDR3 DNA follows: TGTGCCAGCGTTAAACAGGGGCGAGGAACCTACGAGCAGTACTTC. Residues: CASVKQGRGTYEQYF.

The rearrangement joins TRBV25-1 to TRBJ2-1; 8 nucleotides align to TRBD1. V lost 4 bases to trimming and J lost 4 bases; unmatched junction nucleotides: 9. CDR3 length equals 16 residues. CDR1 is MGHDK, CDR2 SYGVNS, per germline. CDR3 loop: CASSVKGQALYNEQFF. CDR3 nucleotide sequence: TGTGCCAGCAGTGTTAAGGGACAGGCATTATACAATGAGCAGTTCTTC.

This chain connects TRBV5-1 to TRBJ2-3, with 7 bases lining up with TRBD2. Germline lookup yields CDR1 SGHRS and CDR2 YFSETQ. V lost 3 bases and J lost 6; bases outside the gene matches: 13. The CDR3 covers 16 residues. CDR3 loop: CASSWMTSSLDDTQYF. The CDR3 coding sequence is TGCGCCAGCAGCTGGATGACTAGCTCCTTAGACGATACGCAGTATTTT.

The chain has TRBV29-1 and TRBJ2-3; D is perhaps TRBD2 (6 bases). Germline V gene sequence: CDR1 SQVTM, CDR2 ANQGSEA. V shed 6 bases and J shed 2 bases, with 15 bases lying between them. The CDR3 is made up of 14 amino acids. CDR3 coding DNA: TGCAGCGTCCACCCGGGACTCCTCACAGATACGCAGTATTTT. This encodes CSVHPGLLTDTQYF.

The CDR3 region is CASSGTGTGPNNEQFF. The DNA for the CDR3 is TGCGCCAGCAGTGGCACCGGGACAGGGCCCAACAATGAGCAGTTCTTC. This chain joins TRBV10-1 and TRBJ2-1; 9 nucleotides match TRBD1. The CDR3 sequence is 16 residues long. Germline V gene data show CDR1 as WNHNN and CDR2 as SYGVQD (reference sequence). V lost 4 bases and J lost 5; bases outside the gene matches: 9.

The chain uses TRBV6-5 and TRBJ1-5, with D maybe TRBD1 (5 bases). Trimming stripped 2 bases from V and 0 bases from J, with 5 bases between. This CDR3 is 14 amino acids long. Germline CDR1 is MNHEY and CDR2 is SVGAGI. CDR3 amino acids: CASSYRGSNQPQHF. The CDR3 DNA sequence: TGTGCCAGCAGTTACAGGGGTAGCAATCAGCCCCAGCATTTT.

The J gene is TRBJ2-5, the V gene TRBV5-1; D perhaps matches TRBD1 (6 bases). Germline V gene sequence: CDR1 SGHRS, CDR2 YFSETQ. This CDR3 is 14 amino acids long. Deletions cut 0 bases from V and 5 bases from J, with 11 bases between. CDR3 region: CASSLGGHSETQYF. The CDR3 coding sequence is TGCGCCAGCAGCTTGGGGGGACATAGTGAGACCCAGTACTTC.

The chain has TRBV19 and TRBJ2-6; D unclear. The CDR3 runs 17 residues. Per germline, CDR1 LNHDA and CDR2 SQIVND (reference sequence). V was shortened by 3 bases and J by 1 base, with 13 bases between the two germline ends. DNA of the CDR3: TGTGCCAGTAGTATGCGGACCGGAGTTTCTGGGGCCAACGTCCTGACTTTC. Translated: CASSMRTGVSGANVLTF.

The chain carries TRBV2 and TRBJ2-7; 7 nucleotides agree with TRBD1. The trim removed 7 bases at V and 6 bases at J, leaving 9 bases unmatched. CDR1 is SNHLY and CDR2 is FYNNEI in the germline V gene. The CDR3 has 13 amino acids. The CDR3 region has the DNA TGTGCCAGCAACCGGGACAGCTTGGGCGAGCAGTACTTC. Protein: CASNRDSLGEQYF.

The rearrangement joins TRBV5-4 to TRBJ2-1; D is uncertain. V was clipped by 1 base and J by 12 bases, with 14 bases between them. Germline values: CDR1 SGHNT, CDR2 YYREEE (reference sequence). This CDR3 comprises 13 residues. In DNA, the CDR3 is TGTGCCAGCAGCTTGACGGCAGCCCCCTCGCAGTTCTTC. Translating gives CASSLTAAPSQFF.

This CDR3 is CASSHLDSYEQYF. CDR3 DNA sequence: TGCGCCAGCAGCCACCTGGACTCCTACGAGCAGTACTTC. This chain uses TRBV5-1 with TRBJ2-7; no definite D call. The germline gives CDR1 SGHRS, CDR2 YFSETQ. V gave up 4 bases and J gave up 0 bases, with 8 bases separating them. This CDR3 region has 13 residues.

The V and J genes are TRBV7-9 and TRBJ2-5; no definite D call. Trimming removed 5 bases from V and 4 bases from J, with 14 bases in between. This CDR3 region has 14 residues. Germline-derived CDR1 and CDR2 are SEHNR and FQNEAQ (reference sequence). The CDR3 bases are TGTGCCAGCAGCCTGGACCGGGTGGGAGAGACCCAGTACTTC. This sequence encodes CASSLDRVGETQYF.

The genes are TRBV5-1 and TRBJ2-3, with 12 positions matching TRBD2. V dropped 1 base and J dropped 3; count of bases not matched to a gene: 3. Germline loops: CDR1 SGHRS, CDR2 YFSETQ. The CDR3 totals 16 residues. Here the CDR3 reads CASSLLLAGGTDTQYF. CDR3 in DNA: TGCGCCAGCAGCTTGCTTCTAGCGGGAGGGACAGATACGCAGTATTTT.

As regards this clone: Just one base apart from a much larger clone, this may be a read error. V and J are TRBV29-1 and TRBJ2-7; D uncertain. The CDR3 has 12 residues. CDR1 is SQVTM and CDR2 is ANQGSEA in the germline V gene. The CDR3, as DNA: TGCAGCGTTGCGGCCCACGGTTACGAGCAGCACTTC. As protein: CSVAAHGYEQHF.

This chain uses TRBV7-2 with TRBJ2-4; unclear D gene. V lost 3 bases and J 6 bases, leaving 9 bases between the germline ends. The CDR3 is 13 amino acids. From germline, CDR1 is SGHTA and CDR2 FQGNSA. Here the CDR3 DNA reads TGTGCCAGCAGCTTCGGCCTCCCAAACATTCAGTACTTC. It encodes CASSFGLPNIQYF.